In this sample, the clone carrying this TCR beta chain turned up many times. Trimming cost V 0 bases and J 4 bases, with 14 bases left between them. The CDR3 extends over 16 amino acids. The germline gives CDR1 LGHNA, CDR2 YSLEER. The data were taken from a study of molecular identifiers for immune sequencing clone quantification. Via MiXCR, TCRdb re-called the PCR reads, giving one row per CDR3 protein. The data hold about 320,000 distinct CDR3 sequences, with about a fifth observed a single time. The clonotype originates from a human donor in good health. Some libraries in this study had Jurkat cell RNA spiked in. Sequencing input: naive CD8+ T cells from blood, with Jurkat cell RNA spiked in. Subset reported: FACS-sorted CD8+CD4-CCR7+CD45RA+ naive T cells. V gene TRBV4-3 combines with J gene TRBJ2-3; D not certain. The CDR3 sequence: CASSQDVGFLSDTQYF. CDR3 sequence (DNA): TGCGCCAGCAGCCAAGATGTGGGGTTCTTGTCAGATACGCAGTATTTT.